The 12 T cell receptor beta chains listed next were all sequenced from one sample in a study of T-cell memory formation after mild COVID-19. TCRdb re-derived calls from the 5' RACE reads in MiXCR, one entry per CDR3 protein. The sample lists about 62,000 distinct CDR3 sequences, over 8.5% occurring once. Sample: PBMCs or a T cell subset sorted from them (not recorded which). The receptors were gathered from a man younger than 30 who had mild COVID-19 (a few samples of this study predate the infection). Cell type and time point are not known.

This clonotype appeared a few times. V is TRBV14 and J is TRBJ2-3; D possibly corresponds to TRBD2 (5 bases). CDR3 length equals 13 residues. The germline CDR1 and CDR2 sequences are SGHDN and FVKESK. Deletions cut 4 bases from V and 4 bases from J, with 9 bases between. The CDR3 protein is CASSLNGADTQYF. CDR3 bases: TGTGCCAGCAGCCTAAACGGGGCAGATACGCAGTATTTT.

This clonotype came up many times. The rearrangement joins TRBV9 to TRBJ2-5; D is possibly TRBD1 (5 bases). CDR1 and CDR2 from the germline V gene are SGDLS and YYNGEE. The CDR3 loop spans 14 amino acids. V was cut by 4 bases and J by 4 bases, with 14 bases left in between. DNA for the CDR3: TGTGCCAGCAGCCCCCGGACACGGACAGAGACCCAGTACTTC. It is translated as CASSPRTRTETQYF.

This clonotype was observed a few times. The genes are TRBV28 and TRBJ2-7; no reliable D call. V lost 7 bases and J 0 bases, leaving 4 bases between the germline ends. Germline V gives CDR1 MDHEN, CDR2 SYDVKM. The CDR3 is 11 amino acids. CDR3 residues: CASIPSYEQYV. Here the CDR3 DNA reads TGTGCCAGCATCCCCTCCTACGAGCAGTACGTC.

In its sample, this clonotype was seen a few times. The CDR3 sequence is CASSFGASYNEQFF. As DNA, the CDR3 is TGCGCCAGCAGCTTTGGGGCCTCCTACAATGAGCAGTTCTTC. This chain connects TRBV10-2 to TRBJ2-1, with a possible D match to TRBD1 (5 bases). Germline V lookup: CDR1 WSHSY, CDR2 SAAADI. V gave up 6 bases and J gave up 0 bases, with 9 bases separating them. This CDR3 region has 14 residues.

This clonotype was seen only a few times. V is TRBV5-4 and J is TRBJ1-2, with a possible D match to TRBD1 (6 bases). The CDR3 spans 12 residues. The V end was cut by 10 bases, the J end by 8 bases, with 18 bases between. The germline CDR1 and CDR2 sequences are SGHNT and YYREEE (reference sequence). CDR3 in DNA: TGTGCCGGTCGGAGGGGGGACGGGGGCTACACCTTC. It is translated as CAGRRGDGGYTF.

The chain links TRBV7-2 to TRBJ2-3; 12 nucleotides agree with TRBD2. Germline CDR1 reads SGHTA; CDR2 reads FQGNSA. The CDR3 has 16 amino acids. V dropped 5 bases and J dropped 2; count of bases not matched to a gene: 5. CDR3 nucleotides: TGTGCCAGCAGCGCCCCTAGCGGGGGGGCCACAGATACGCAGTATTTT. Protein: CASSAPSGGATDTQYF.

The chain recombines TRBV20-1 with TRBJ2-3, with 7 bases aligning to TRBD2. Per the germline V gene, CDR1 is DFQATT and CDR2 is SNEGSKA (reference sequence). The V gene end was trimmed by 6 bases and the J gene end by 8 bases; junction bases not matched to a gene: 17. The CDR3 is 15 residues long. CDR3 sequence: CSAPGLAAPTITQYF. In DNA form, the CDR3 reads TGCAGTGCCCCCGGCCTAGCGGCTCCCACGATTACGCAGTATTTT.

The table lists this clonotype with many counts. This rearrangement joins TRBV7-2 to TRBJ1-1; no clear D gene. Per the germline V gene, CDR1 is SGHTA and CDR2 is FQGNSA. There are 13 residues in the CDR3. The V end was cut by 5 bases, the J end by 0 bases, with 7 bases between. The CDR3: CASSLVVNTEAFF. CDR3 sequence (DNA): TGTGCCAGCAGCCTAGTAGTGAACACTGAAGCTTTCTTT.

This clonotype was observed a handful of times. V is TRBV5-1 and J is TRBJ2-5; perhaps TRBD1 as D (5 bases). The CDR3 sequence is 14 residues long. Between the trimmed V and J ends, which lost 0 bases and 2 bases, there was a span of 8 bases. Germline CDR1 and CDR2: SGHRS and YFSETQ. The CDR3 DNA sequence: TGCGCCAGCAGCTTGGGGCCAGGGCAAGAGACCCAGTACTTC. The encoded protein is CASSLGPGQETQYF.

The table lists this clonotype with many counts. The CDR3 loop reads CASSVGTSGGETQYF. CDR3 in DNA: TGTGCCAGCAGCGTAGGGACTAGCGGGGGAGAGACCCAGTACTTC. The chain combines TRBV9 with TRBJ2-5; 13 bases match TRBD2. Trimming removed 0 bases from V and 4 bases from J; junction bases left unmatched: 0. CDR3 size: 15 residues. Germline loops: CDR1 SGDLS, CDR2 YYNGEE. The full variable domain, with the rest looked up from reference TRBV9 and TRBJ2-5, is DSGVTQTPKHLITATGQRVTLRCSPRSGDLSVYWYQQSLDQGLQFLIQYYNGEERAKGNILERFSAQQFPDLHSELNLSSLELGDSALYFCASSVGTSGGETQYFGPGTRLLVL.

This sequence joins TRBV2 and TRBJ1-2, with a possible D match to TRBD1 (5 bases). Germline V gene sequence: CDR1 SNHLY, CDR2 FYNNEI. CDR3 length: 15 amino acids. Trimming shortened V by 7 bases and J by 4 bases, and 19 bases separated the two germline ends. The CDR3 DNA reads TGTGCCAGCACCCAAAATGGGGCAGGAGGCTATGGCTACACCTTC. This sequence encodes CASTQNGAGGYGYTF.

This clonotype was counted between two and nine times. The chain carries TRBV7-8 and TRBJ1-2; D is ambiguous. Germline loops: CDR1 SGHVS, CDR2 FQNEAQ. The CDR3 loop spans 13 amino acids. V dropped 2 bases and J dropped 6 bases, with 10 bases sitting between them. The CDR3 nucleotides read TGTGCCAGCAGCTTATTTCGGGCGGATGGCTACACCTTC. The encoded protein is CASSLFRADGYTF.